The present entry profiles one T cell receptor beta chain with its context. Its recognized antigen is unknown. No base quality information exists; no much larger clone differs at one position. The CDR3 contains 14 residues, cysteine and phenylalanine counted. The entry retains the CDR3 DNA only, 42 bases that are in frame from base 1. Looking up the germline V gene yields CDR1 MNHEY and CDR2 SVGAGI. The junction shows trimming of 2 bases on V and 3 bases on J, plus 9 bases between the germline ends. This entry belongs to a study of T cells in Graves' hyperthyroidism and ophthalmopathy (dated by TCRdb to between 2018 and 2021). Study-wide context: Peripheral blood samples were taken at the time of initial diagnosis, prior to any treatment. The paper describes TCR Vbeta CDR3 sequencing of 120 to 150 peripheral blood samples, made up of 43 ophthalmopathy patients, 70 to 80 hyperthyroidism patients and 17 progressor patients. After blood sampling, hyperthyroidism patients were treated with methimazole at a starting dose of 30 mg daily, and ophthalmopathy patients were treated with high-dose intravenous methylprednisolone. Prospective prediction of ophthalmopathy was tested in an independent validation cohort consisting of 18 to 20 hyperthyroidism patients and around 16 patients who later progressed to ophthalmopathy. TCR V-J signatures able to tell the groups apart were searched for in a discovery cohort of 90 to 100 patients, of whom around 43 had Graves' ophthalmopathy and around 57 had stable Graves' hyperthyroidism. For training and testing, the 100 or so patients in the discovery cohort were randomly divided in a 7:3 ratio. In about 6 Graves' hyperthyroidism patients, the study also compared T-cell repertoires from thyroid tissue with T-cell repertoires from blood. The paper as a whole reports these results and caveats: No statistical method was used to set the sample size in advance, and investigators knew the group allocation. In cross-validation, a model built on a 13 V-J signature told ophthalmopathy apart from stable hyperthyroidism with 87.88% sensitivity and approximately 81% specificity, and in testing the same model reached 80%/75%. In validation, the model predicted progression to ophthalmopathy a median of about 5.9 months before onset, with 70% to 71% sensitivity and roughly 73% specificity. Blood samples also contained most of the expanded thyroid clonotypes (frequency above 0.001), which suggests that blood repertoires may reflect thyroid immune responses.

Stable Graves' hyperthyroidism was defined as the absence of progression to ophthalmopathy over 18 months of follow-up. Hyperthyroidism patients were newly diagnosed, had a disease duration of under 2 months, and were aged 18 to 65 years. Patients with uncontrolled infections, other autoimmune diseases, pregnancy or lactation were excluded. Diagnoses relied on clinical symptoms, serum thyroxine and TRAb, thyroid ultrasound and orbital computed tomography. PBMCs were separated from roughly 10 ml of fresh peripheral blood using Ficoll-Paque density gradient centrifugation. Total RNA was extracted using Trizol reagent, and RNA quality was assessed on an Agilent 2100 Bioanalyzer. The TCR beta CDR3 regions were amplified from the RNA transcripts. The first round of RT-PCR for the TCR CDR3 was performed with the HTBI primer set and the Qiagen OneStep RT-PCR kit. Libraries were constructed in a second round of multiplex PCR, after which size selection and purification were performed. The libraries were sequenced on an Illumina HiSeq2000 using paired-end 100 bp reads. The authors processed their data as follows. SOAPnuke was used to process the raw data, removing reads that contained adapters or uncalled bases, had a mean Phred below 15, or lacked an exact match to the constant primer or identifier. COPE v1.2.5 was used to merge high-quality paired reads, and clonotypes were defined as unique nucleotide sequences. Clonotypes were aligned to IMGT TRBV, TRBD and TRBJ reference segments using MiTCR v1.1. Only V-J combinations with frequency above 0.0001, covering about 99% of repertoires, were analysed. A TCS score was defined as the ratio between F50 (clonal expansion) and ExV (chaos), using BLOSUM62-based TCRdist between CDR3 peptides within each V-J. Welch's t-statistics and random forest reduced fewer than 550 V-J features to 10 to 15, which were used in a naive Bayes classifier (R e1071). TCRdb applied fastp at Q25 and MiXCR to the public reads, then kept only in-frame beta chains. Rows with one shared CDR3 protein collapse into an entry with the most common genes and DNA. What appears here as the V and J calls and clone size reflects TCRdb's work, not the paper's. Within this sample are hundreds of thousands of distinct CDR3 sequences, with 12% to 15% of them counted one time only. Roughly a tenth of the sample belongs to the ten largest clones.

Rearrangement joined TRBV6-5 to TRBJ2-3; a tentative D call is TRBD1 (6 bases match). This receptor was obtained from a woman under 30 with Graves' hyperthyroidism. Sequenced: blood. The CDR3 in this case is CASSYIRGTDTQYF. The nucleotide sequence reads as follows: TGTGCCAGCAGTTACATCAGGGGAACAGATACGCAGTATTTT.